Here is one TCR beta chain with its context. The antigen is undetermined. The entry originates in a study of siplizumab effects on memory and regulatory T cells. Measured with immunoSEQ multiplex PCR; TCRdb has only the in-frame clones, and not every one. Here the sample spans approximately 100,000 clones, about 93% being singletons. Study conclusions and caveats: With siplizumab, cumulative frequency of CD4+ memory-derived alloreactive sequences dropped significantly. Suppressive capability of dividing Tregs from siplizumab cultures went unverified.

Sequencing was done on a sample of non-Treg CD4+ T cells sorted from blood. This TCR came from a human donor in good health.

DNA for the CDR3: TGTGCCAGCAGCCCTGAGACAGTCGACACTGAAGCTTTCTTT. It translates to CASSPETVDTEAFF. The chain is built from TRBV7-9 and TRBJ1-1, with TRBD1 as a possible D gene (5 bases). The CDR3 runs to 14 residues. The germline V and J ends were trimmed by 5 bases and 3 bases, with 13 bases remaining between them. Germline CDR1 and CDR2: SEHNR and FQNEAQ (reference sequence).